Reported below is one TCR beta chain. The record originates from a study of blood T cell repertoires in COVID-19. Original processing notes: Amplification from reference gene primers served as the basis for estimated nucleated cell counts. Clones were read by immunoSEQ multiplex PCR, and TCRdb kept only the in-frame ones, dropping some. The DNA gave D and trimming, while V, J and clone size come from that table. The sample includes fewer than 400,000 clones, about nine tenths seen only once; the top ten take about 9.8%. Participant-reported clinical history was the basis for cohort assignment. This clonotype was obtained from a young woman who had recovered from COVID-19. The sequenced sample consisted of PBMCs or T cells enriched from blood (not recorded which).

In DNA form, the CDR3 reads TGTGCCAGCAGTCTCCCCGCAGGGTCCTACAATGAGCAGTTCTTC. This gives the protein CASSLPAGSYNEQFF. The gene calls are TRBV28 and TRBJ2-1, with D possibly matching TRBD1 (5 bases). Germline-derived CDR1 and CDR2 are MDHEN and SYDVKM. Trimming stripped 5 bases from V and 1 base from J, with 12 bases between. CDR3 length equals 15 residues.